The rows below give T cell receptor beta chains drawn from one sample of a study of post-analysis software for immune sequencing data. TCRdb reanalysed the PCR reads using MiXCR and keeps one entry per CDR3 protein. There are hundreds of thousands of distinct CDR3 sequences in the sample; less than 40% occur only once, and about an eighth lies in the top ten. Sequencing was carried out using blood. The receptors were sampled from a girl aged 10 to 17 with multiple sclerosis. CDR3s include the opening cysteine and the closing phenylalanine or tryptophan. A D gene is named only where the DNA matches it firmly. Clone size is given for some rows only: seen once, a few or many times, or a class if the clone is expanded.

d_call	v_call	clone_size	cdr3_length	j_call	cdr3_aa	cdr3_nt
NA	TRBV7-2	NA	13	TRBJ2-5	CASSSRNHFAQYF	TGTGCCAGCAGCTCCAGGAATCACTTCGCCCAGTACTTC
NA	TRBV19	few	14	TRBJ2-5	CASSMGSYQETQYF	TGTGCCAGTAGTATGGGGTCGTACCAAGAGACCCAGTACTTC
TRBD1	TRBV24-1	NA	16	TRBJ1-4	CATSEHSTGGSEKLFF	TGTGCCACCAGTGAACATTCGACAGGGGGCTCTGAAAAACTGTTTTTT
NA	TRBV12-3/TRBV12-4	few	14	TRBJ2-5	CASSSIGGQETQYF	TGTGCCAGCAGTTCGATTGGGGGGCAGGAGACCCAGTACTTC
TRBD1	TRBV27	few	16	TRBJ2-3	CASSPGQDPVGDTQYF	TGTGCCAGCAGTCCAGGACAGGACCCCGTTGGGGATACGCAGTATTTT
NA	TRBV20-1	few	13	TRBJ2-1	CSAGLSSYNEQFF	TGCAGTGCGGGTTTGAGCTCCTACAATGAGCAGTTCTTC
NA	TRBV6-5	NA	15	TRBJ2-5	CASSSNQDSQETQYF	TGTGCCAGCAGCTCAAATCAGGACAGCCAAGAGACCCAGTACTTC
NA	TRBV28	few	14	TRBJ1-1	CASGSRGGNTEAFF	TGTGCCAGCGGGTCCAGGGGAGGGAACACTGAAGCTTTCTTT
NA	TRBV28	NA	14	TRBJ2-5	CASSSQTGTETQYF	TGTGCCAGCAGTTCTCAGACTGGGACGGAGACCCAGTACTTC
TRBD2	TRBV20-1	NA	16	TRBJ2-3	CSARLAGGRSTDTQYF	TGCAGTGCTAGACTAGCGGGGGGGCGTAGCACAGATACGCAGTATTTT
NA	TRBV20-1	few	15	TRBJ2-1	CSARRGTSSYNEQFF	TGCAGTGCTCGAAGGGGGACCAGCTCCTACAATGAGCAGTTCTTC
NA	TRBV6-6	few	13	TRBJ2-3	CASSYDGPDTQYF	TGTGCCAGCAGTTACGACGGGCCAGATACGCAGTATTTT
TRBD1	TRBV6-5	once	16	TRBJ1-2	CASFQGQGLSNYGYTF	TGTGCCAGCTTCCAGGGACAGGGTCTCTCTAACTATGGCTACACCTTC
NA	TRBV24-1	few	13	TRBJ2-1	CATSDPLAGGQFF	TGTGCCACCAGTGACCCGCTCGCCGGCGGGCAGTTCTTC
NA	TRBV7-9	NA	16	TRBJ2-4	CTSSLGADLAKNIQYF	TGTACCAGCAGCTTAGGGGCAGACTTAGCCAAAAACATTCAGTACTTC
NA	TRBV2	NA	14	TRBJ1-1	CASMRDSLNTEAFF	TGTGCCAGCATGCGAGACAGCCTGAACACTGAAGCTTTCTTT
NA	TRBV27	few	14	TRBJ1-2	CASSLGRSNYGYTF	TGTGCCAGCAGTTTGGGACGGTCTAACTATGGCTACACCTTC
NA	TRBV12-3/TRBV12-4	few	15	TRBJ1-6	CASSLGTVYNSPLHF	TGTGCCAGCAGTTTAGGGACAGTGTATAATTCACCCCTCCACTTT
NA	TRBV10-3	NA	18	TRBJ2-3	CAISDEVNGVIRLDTQYF	TGTGCCATCAGTGATGAGGTGAACGGAGTCATCCGATTAGATACGCAGTATTTT
TRBD2	TRBV10-3	NA	19	TRBJ2-3	CAISLTGTSGGQKEDTQYF	TGTGCCATCAGCTTAACCGGGACTAGCGGGGGGCAAAAGGAAGATACGCAGTATTTT
NA	TRBV12-3/TRBV12-4	few	14	TRBJ2-5	CASSRSTGKETQYF	TGTGCCAGCAGCCGCAGCACAGGGAAAGAGACCCAGTACTTC
TRBD2	TRBV7-2	NA	13	TRBJ2-5	CAGEAGGQETQYF	TGTGCCGGCGAGGCGGGGGGGCAAGAGACCCAGTACTTC
NA	TRBV2	few	14	TRBJ1-4	CASSWDRTNEKLFF	TGTGCCAGCAGTTGGGACCGAACTAATGAAAAACTGTTTTTT
TRBD1	TRBV6-5	few	14	TRBJ2-1	CATRTGGNYNEQFF	TGTGCCACCCGAACAGGGGGCAATTACAATGAGCAGTTCTTC
NA	TRBV7-9	NA	16	TRBJ2-5	CASSLVGAPLEETQYF	TGTGCCAGCAGCTTAGTCGGGGCCCCTCTAGAAGAGACCCAGTACTTC
NA	TRBV5-6	NA	14	TRBJ2-3	CASSYGLASDTQYF	TGTGCCAGCAGCTACGGACTCGCCTCAGATACGCAGTATTTT
NA	TRBV7-2	many	14	TRBJ2-7	CASSLVAGSYEQYF	TGTGCCAGCAGCTTAGTGGCAGGATCCTACGAGCAGTACTTC
NA	TRBV5-5	NA	13	TRBJ2-3	CASRNRGGDTQYF	TGTGCCAGCCGAAACCGCGGGGGCGACACGCAGTATTTT
NA	TRBV6-5	few	13	TRBJ2-7	CASSSWYLGEQYF	TGTGCCAGCAGTTCATGGTACTTGGGTGAGCAGTACTTC
NA	TRBV5-1	few	18	TRBJ2-3	CASSLRGLGGTLGDTQYF	TGCGCCAGCAGCTTGAGGGGACTGGGCGGGACCCTAGGAGATACGCAGTATTTT
NA	TRBV10-3	NA	15	TRBJ2-5	CAISAQPGLQETQYF	TGTGCCATCAGTGCACAACCGGGACTGCAAGAGACCCAGTACTTC
NA	TRBV3-1	NA	13	TRBJ2-7	CASSKEFFPGQYF	TGTGCCAGCAGCAAAGAGTTCTTCCCCGGTCAGTACTTC
TRBD1	TRBV12-3/TRBV12-4	many	14	TRBJ2-7	CASSLDRGDYEQYF	TGTGCCAGCAGTTTGGACAGGGGAGACTACGAGCAGTACTTC
NA	TRBV29-1	NA	14	TRBJ2-5	CSVLSKAFEETQYF	TGCAGCGTACTCTCCAAGGCATTCGAAGAGACCCAGTACTTC
NA	TRBV12-3/TRBV12-4	few	13	TRBJ1-2	CASARLGARGYTF	TGTGCCAGCGCCCGTCTCGGGGCGAGGGGCTACACCTTC
NA	TRBV4-2	NA	15	TRBJ1-1	CASSQVDSLNTEAFF	TGTGCCAGCAGCCAAGTTGACTCCCTGAACACTGAAGCTTTCTTT
TRBD2	TRBV12-3/TRBV12-4	NA	15	TRBJ2-1	CASRGTSGGRGEQFF	TGTGCCAGCAGGGGTACTAGCGGGGGTCGTGGGGAGCAGTTCTTC
TRBD2	TRBV20-1	NA	15	TRBJ2-3	CSKGLAGGPRDTQYF	TGCAGTAAGGGACTAGCGGGGGGCCCCAGAGATACGCAGTATTTT
TRBD1	TRBV5-1	many	15	TRBJ2-1	CASSLGGTGLHEQFF	TGCGCCAGCAGCTTGGGAGGGACAGGGCTCCATGAGCAGTTCTTC
TRBD1	TRBV6-2/TRBV6-3	few	16	TRBJ2-7	CASSYPSGQGSYEQYF	TGTGCCAGCAGTTACCCGTCGGGACAGGGCTCCTACGAGCAGTACTTC
TRBD1	TRBV12-5	NA	15	TRBJ2-7	CASGTGTGSFNEQYF	TGTGCTAGTGGAACCGGGACAGGGAGCTTCAATGAGCAGTACTTC
NA	TRBV15	NA	15	TRBJ2-2	CATSTPGMNTGELFF	TGTGCCACCAGCACCCCAGGGATGAACACCGGGGAGCTGTTTTTT
NA	TRBV11-2	NA	14	TRBJ2-5	CASSWGAGRETQYF	TGTGCCAGCAGCTGGGGGGCCGGGAGGGAGACCCAGTACTTC
TRBD1	TRBV4-1	NA	16	TRBJ2-1	CASSQDEGTGGNEQFF	TGCGCCAGCAGCCAAGATGAGGGGACAGGGGGCAATGAGCAGTTCTTC
NA	TRBV5-6	few	16	TRBJ2-4	CASRLEGARPKNIQYF	TGTGCCAGCAGACTGGAGGGGGCGCGTCCCAAAAACATTCAGTACTTC
TRBD2	TRBV25-1	NA	16	TRBJ2-3	CASSDYTSGDTDTQYF	TGTGCCAGCAGTGATTACACTAGCGGAGACACAGATACGCAGTATTTT
TRBD1	TRBV2	NA	15	TRBJ1-2	CASSEALTGAHGYTF	TGTGCCAGCAGTGAAGCGCTGACAGGGGCGCACGGCTACACCTTC
TRBD2	TRBV3-1	many	15	TRBJ2-7	CASSRSVAGSYEQYF	TGTGCCAGCAGCCGGTCGGTAGCGGGGTCCTACGAGCAGTACTTC
NA	TRBV7-2	NA	15	TRBJ1-1	CASSPTQGGDTEAFF	TGTGCCAGCAGCCCCACCCAGGGAGGTGACACTGAAGCTTTCTTT
TRBD2	TRBV2	NA	16	TRBJ2-1	CASSEALAGGVNEQFF	TGTGCCAGCAGTGAAGCGCTAGCGGGGGGCGTCAATGAGCAGTTCTTC